A selection of T cell receptor beta chains follows, all from one sample in a study of T cell responses to AZD1222 COVID-19 vaccine. The repertoire was sequenced with immunoSEQ multiplex PCR; TCRdb's copy has only in-frame clones and lacks some. Among some 120,000 clones, 88% were seen once, and the ten largest hold roughly 6.1%. Specimen: peripheral blood, collected 28 days after the second AZD1222 dose. These receptors originate from an adult who received the AZD1222 COVID-19 vaccine. The CDR3 runs from the conserved cysteine through the conserved F or W. Fields, in order: CDR3 protein, V gene, J gene.

cdr3_aa: CASSIQENTEAFF
v_call: TRBV19
j_call: TRBJ1-1

cdr3_aa: CASSSAGLAETDTQYF
v_call: TRBV5-1
j_call: TRBJ2-3

cdr3_aa: CASSDIPYEQYF
v_call: TRBV5-1
j_call: TRBJ2-7

cdr3_aa: CASSLAEGSSYGYTF
v_call: TRBV7-2
j_call: TRBJ1-2

cdr3_aa: CASSLASGGSEQFF
v_call: TRBV7-9
j_call: TRBJ2-1

cdr3_aa: CASSEQGEQPQHF
v_call: TRBV6-1
j_call: TRBJ1-5

cdr3_aa: CASSYSVPNTEAFF
v_call: TRBV6-5
j_call: TRBJ1-1

cdr3_aa: CATSRETGGSETQYF
v_call: TRBV15
j_call: TRBJ2-5

cdr3_aa: CASSLVRTRIGELFF
v_call: TRBV7-8
j_call: TRBJ2-2

cdr3_aa: CASTAYAGEPGDTQYF
v_call: TRBV9
j_call: TRBJ2-3

cdr3_aa: CASSFSRVGSYEQYF
v_call: TRBV6-5
j_call: TRBJ2-7

cdr3_aa: CASKTGGQGITEAFF
v_call: TRBV19
j_call: TRBJ1-1

cdr3_aa: CASVPGWQINQPQHF
v_call: TRBV12-5
j_call: TRBJ1-5

cdr3_aa: CASSQSSQPQHF
v_call: TRBV12-3/TRBV12-4
j_call: TRBJ1-5